This TCR beta chain was profiled in a study of blood T cell repertoires in COVID-19 (dated by TCRdb to 2018 to 2020). Broadly, across the study: Samples from collaborators originated in the United States, Italy and Spain and spanned both the acute and convalescent phases of COVID-19. The repertoires were made available in a free public database intended to serve as a resource for research on the immune response to SARS-CoV-2. The samples were drawn from the first 160 participants of the ongoing ImmuneRACE study and from over 950 subjects provided by 6 global collaborators. Where HLA class I and class II types were available, the types were taken from metadata supplied by the sample provider, not from assay-based typing. Nearly every sample came with metadata listing a de-identified subject ID, COVID-19 status, age in years and sex. The dataset comprised deeply sampled blood TCRbeta repertoires from subjects exposed to, actively infected with, or recovered from COVID-19. The prospective study material was composed of cDNA or gDNA derived from T cells, B-cell-depleted T cells, or PBMCs. The research as a whole found: The amount of clinical and demographic metadata varied by source and participant and was provided uncurated.

Participants in the prospective study were aged roughly 18 to 95 years, lived in some 24 United States geographic areas, and enrolled through a virtual design. In the prospective study, participants were assigned to cohorts based on the clinical history participants reported in a screening survey and a study questionnaire. ImmuneRACE Cohort 3 recovered participants were defined by two consecutive negative NP/OP PCR tests, healthcare professional clearance, or symptom resolution. In the prospective study, whole blood, serum and a nasopharyngeal or oropharyngeal swab were collected from each participant by mobile phlebotomists. Additional blood draws and questionnaires over an approximately two-month period could optionally be provided by prospective study participants. Blood samples from the prospective study were shipped frozen or at room temperature prior to DNA extraction. V and J lose 5 bases and 1 base, and a span of 8 bases separates them. As encoded in the germline V gene, CDR1 is LGHNT while CDR2 is FRNRAP. The CDR3 numbers 13 residues from cysteine through phenylalanine. Only the CDR3 DNA stays, 39 bases, in frame from base 1.

TCRbeta CDR3 regions were amplified from genomic DNA by means of the immunoSEQ Assay, a bias-controlled multiplex PCR. As for how the authors treated the data: Within the assay, amplification of reference gene primers was used to estimate how many nucleated cells each sample contained. To quantify the absolute abundance of each unique TCRbeta CDR3 rearrangement, sequence reads were collapsed and filtered. For each sample, productive Simpson clonality was calculated by taking the square root of Simpson's diversity index across productive rearrangements. Here the immuneACCESS table is served through TCRdb, limited to in-frame sequences with V and J called. Missing clones are a known gap in these copies; in checked studies unresolved V genes cover under half, and the rest lacks a known reason. That table furnishes V, J and clone size, whereas the DNA furnished D and trimming. This sample has some 200,000 clones in its table, and roughly four fifths of those were observed once. The leading ten clones occupy approximately 10% of the sample.

Concerning this clone: Its antigen specificity is not known. Base qualities are missing; no much larger clone stands one base away.

The sequence came from a middle-aged man who had recovered from COVID-19. The receptor chain draws on TRBV12-5 and TRBJ1-1, and possibly TRBD1, on 5 matching bases. Specimen: PBMCs or T cells enriched from blood (not recorded which). At the DNA level, the sequence is TGTGCTAGTGGTCTAACAGGGAACACTGAAGCTTTCTTT. This gives the protein CASGLTGNTEAFF.